These 27 T cell receptor beta chains came from one sample sequenced in a study of blood T cells in healthy people across ages. A second about 7 to 11 cycle PCR used barcoded and J-beta primers. TCRdb used MiXCR to reprocess the 5' RACE reads, holding one entry per CDR3 protein. The sample lists some 1.5 million distinct CDR3 sequences; 28% were seen once. What was sequenced was blood. These receptors were collected from a young woman in good health.

V usage is TRBV3-1 and J usage is TRBJ1-1; the D gene is possibly TRBD1 (6 bases). V was trimmed by 2 bases and J by 4 bases, leaving 8 bases between them. The CDR3 extends over 13 amino acids. Germline V lookup: CDR1 LGHDT, CDR2 YNNKEL (reference sequence). For the CDR3, the DNA is TGTGCCAGCAGCCAAACAGGGCTCACTGAAGCTTTCTTT. It codes for CASSQTGLTEAFF.

The chain carries TRBV5-5 and TRBJ1-5; D might be TRBD1 (5 bases). In germline, CDR1 is SGHKS, CDR2 YYEKEE (reference sequence). Trimming pared 5 bases from V and 5 bases from J, leaving 17 bases between. The CDR3 has 15 residues. In DNA, the CDR3 is TGTGCCAGCAGGAAAACAGGATTATCGGATCAGCCCCAGCATTTT. Protein sequence: CASRKTGLSDQPQHF.

The genes are TRBV10-3 and TRBJ2-7; TRBD2 aligns across 14 bases. Germline CDR1 ENHRY, CDR2 SYGVKD. Trimming took 6 bases from V and 5 from J; bases not matched to a gene: 6. CDR3 length: 15 residues. CDR3 DNA: TGTGCCATCAGCGACGCGGGACTAGCGGGAGACGAGCAGTACTTC. It codes for CAISDAGLAGDEQYF.

This clonotype was counted ten times or more. J is TRBJ2-1 and V is TRBV18, with 9 positions matching TRBD2. J was trimmed by 4 bases and V by 3 bases; bases with no gene match: 4. From germline, CDR1 is KGHSH and CDR2 LQKENI. The CDR3 has 15 residues. CDR3 region: CASSPTSGLYNEQFF. Written as DNA, the CDR3 is TGTGCCAGCTCACCGACTAGCGGACTATACAATGAGCAGTTCTTC.

In this sample, this clonotype turned up a few times. This chain joins TRBV2 and TRBJ2-3; no clear D gene. The length of the CDR3 is 12 residues. The V and J ends lost 4 bases and 4 bases respectively, with 6 bases between them. Germline V lookup: CDR1 SNHLY, CDR2 FYNNEI. This CDR3 is CASSVSSDTQYF. The CDR3 nucleotides are TGTGCCAGCAGTGTTTCGTCAGATACGCAGTATTTT.

This clonotype was recorded a few times. This chain's CDR3 is CASMKGHEQFF. The CDR3 bases are TGTGCCAGTATGAAGGGACATGAGCAGTTCTTC. V gene TRBV6-5 combines with J gene TRBJ2-1; the D call may be TRBD1 or TRBD2 (5 bases each). Germline lookup yields CDR1 MNHEY and CDR2 SVGAGI. V dropped 9 bases and J dropped 8 bases, with 11 bases sitting between them. The CDR3 sequence is 11 residues long.

The chain joins TRBV15 to TRBJ1-2; D uncertain. The CDR3 is made up of 14 amino acids. V lost 0 bases and J lost 7, with 12 bases in between. Germline loops: CDR1 LNHNV, CDR2 YYDKDF (reference sequence). The CDR3 DNA is TGTGCCACCAGCAGAGATCCAACATCGAGTGGCTACACCTTC. It specifies CATSRDPTSSGYTF.

The rearrangement uses TRBV14 and TRBJ2-1; the match to TRBD2 covers 10 bases. The V and J ends lost 1 base and 0 bases, in that order; junction bases with no gene match: 15. The length of the CDR3 is 21 residues. CDR1 and CDR2 from the germline V gene are SGHDN and FVKESK. DNA for the CDR3: TGTGCCAGCAGCCAAGTTCGGTGGGGTAGCGGGAGGCCAAGCTCCTACAATGAGCAGTTCTTC. Translated, it gives CASSQVRWGSGRPSSYNEQFF.

This chain uses TRBV6-6 with TRBJ2-7, with D possibly matching TRBD2 (7 bases). The CDR3 totals 15 residues. Trimming removed 0 bases from V and 0 bases from J, with 9 bases in between. Germline V lookup: CDR1 MNHNY, CDR2 SVGAGI (reference sequence). The CDR3 coding sequence is TGTGCCAGCAGTTACTCCGGGGGGCTCTCCTACGAGCAGTACTTC. This encodes CASSYSGGLSYEQYF.

This sequence joins TRBV12-3 or TRBV12-4 and TRBJ2-1; D possibly corresponds to TRBD1 (8 bases). The V end lost 7 bases, the J end lost 13 bases, and 23 bases lay between the germline ends. The CDR3 contains 14 residues. CDR3 nucleotide sequence: TGTGCCAGCAAACAAAGACAGGGGAGGGCTCAACAGTTCTTC. Protein sequence: CASKQRQGRAQQFF.

The rearrangement links TRBV2 to TRBJ2-7; D not resolved. The CDR3 contains 13 residues. Trimming took 5 bases from V and 5 from J, leaving 13 bases between them. CDR1 and CDR2 from the germline V gene are SNHLY and FYNNEI. This chain's CDR3 is CASSRYRNDEQYF. The CDR3 bases are TGTGCCAGCAGTAGGTACAGAAACGACGAGCAGTACTTC. Drawing the rest from reference TRBV2 and TRBJ2-7, the complete variable domain is EPEVTQTPSHQVTQMGQEVILRCVPISNHLYFYWYRQILGQKVEFLVSFYNNEISEKSEIFDDQFSVERPDGSNFTLKIRSTKLEDSAMYFCASSRYRNDEQYFGPGTRLTVT.

This clonotype appeared a few times. The CDR3 region has the DNA TGCAGTGCTAGTCTGGAAAGGGGAGCAGCTCAGCCCCAGCATTTT. This gives the protein CSASLERGAAQPQHF. The V and J genes are TRBV20-1 and TRBJ1-5; D is possibly TRBD1 (5 bases). Trimming took 3 bases from V and 6 from J, leaving 18 bases between them. This CDR3 has 15 amino acids. The germline V gene has CDR1 DFQATT and CDR2 SNEGSKA (reference sequence).

This clonotype occurred many times. The V gene is TRBV7-9, the J gene TRBJ1-4, with no clear D. The germline CDR1 and CDR2 sequences are SEHNR and FQNEAQ (reference sequence). This CDR3 region has 16 residues. Trimming pared 1 base from V and 0 bases from J, leaving 9 bases between. The CDR3: CASSLGVLATNEKLFF. CDR3 nucleotide sequence: TGTGCCAGCAGCTTAGGGGTTCTTGCAACTAATGAAAAACTGTTTTTT.

A few counts support this clonotype. CDR3 bases: TGTGCCAGCAGTTTAGGGCAGGGGGCCAGCACTGAAGCTTTCTTT. It translates to CASSLGQGASTEAFF. The rearrangement uses TRBV27 and TRBJ1-1; TRBD1 aligns across 8 bases. The CDR3 has 15 amino acids. V dropped 2 bases and J dropped 4; count of bases not matched to a gene: 6. CDR1 and CDR2 (germline): MNHEY, SMNVEV (reference sequence).

The chain couples TRBV12-3 or TRBV12-4 to TRBJ2-3; 7 nucleotides line up with TRBD2. CDR3 length equals 15 residues. With V trimmed by 2 bases and J by 3 bases, 5 bases remained unmatched. In nucleotides, the CDR3 is TGTGCCAGCAGTTTATACGGGGGGATGACAGATACGCAGTATTTT. As protein: CASSLYGGMTDTQYF.

This clonotype showed up many times. The V call is TRBV12-3 or TRBV12-4, the J call TRBJ1-6; D is ambiguous. Trimming took off 6 bases at V and 7 bases at J, with 7 bases between the two ends. The CDR3 has 12 residues. The CDR3 nucleotides read TGTGCCAGCAGCCCAGTAAATTCACCCCTCCACTTT. This gives the protein CASSPVNSPLHF.

This clonotype was detected many times. The chain is built from TRBV20-1 and TRBJ2-5; D unclear. The V gene's germline CDR1 is DFQATT and CDR2 SNEGSKA (reference sequence). This CDR3 spans 15 amino acids. V was clipped by 0 bases and J by 2 bases, with 13 bases between them. Here the CDR3 reads CSARDGGTAQETQYF. The CDR3, as DNA: TGCAGTGCTAGAGATGGCGGCACAGCACAAGAGACCCAGTACTTC.

The chain is built from TRBV6-5 and TRBJ2-6, with D possibly being TRBD2 (5 bases). CDR3 length: 16 residues. Looked up from germline, CDR1 is MNHEY and CDR2 is SVGAGI. Trimming left V 7 bases short and J 1 base short, with 14 bases between. CDR3 region: CASTSGLLSGANVLTF. Here the CDR3 DNA reads TGTGCCAGCACCTCCGGACTGTTGTCTGGGGCCAACGTCCTGACTTTC.

This clonotype was detected a few times. The V call is TRBV2, the J call TRBJ2-3; D might be TRBD2 (7 bases). The germline CDR1 and CDR2 sequences are SNHLY and FYNNEI. V was shortened by 6 bases and J by 5 bases, with 18 bases between the two germline ends. There are 15 residues in the CDR3. The CDR3 nucleotides read TGTGCCAGCAGCCCGTCCCCGGGGGGCGGAGATACGCAGTATTTT. It specifies CASSPSPGGGDTQYF.

This clonotype has a handful of counts. The chain joins TRBV7-9 to TRBJ2-1, with 10 bases lining up with TRBD1. The CDR3 is made up of 16 amino acids. J gave up 0 bases and V 6 bases, and 5 bases lay outside the gene matches. Germline values: CDR1 SEHNR, CDR2 FQNEAQ (reference sequence). The CDR3 nucleotides are TGTGCCAGCAGTAAAGGACAGGGGGGCTCCTACAATGAGCAGTTCTTC. Translated, it gives CASSKGQGGSYNEQFF.

This chain uses TRBV20-1 with TRBJ1-1; D remains unclear. This CDR3 spans 14 amino acids. Trimming took 6 bases from V and 0 from J, leaving 14 bases between them. Germline-derived CDR1 and CDR2 are DFQATT and SNEGSKA (reference sequence). CDR3 sequence reads: CSAQRHTMNTEAFF. CDR3 nucleotide sequence: TGCAGTGCGCAGCGCCACACCATGAACACTGAAGCTTTCTTT.

This clonotype appeared many times. The gene calls are TRBV7-2 and TRBJ2-1; the match to TRBD2 covers 15 bases. Looked up from germline, CDR1 is SGHTA and CDR2 is FQGNSA. With V trimmed by 0 bases and J by 7 bases, 7 bases remained unmatched. This CDR3 has 18 residues. CDR3 amino acids: CASSLAGTSGRSMNEQFF. CDR3 sequence (DNA): TGTGCCAGCAGCTTAGCCGGGACTAGCGGGAGGTCTATGAATGAGCAGTTCTTC. The full variable domain, its missing parts supplied by reference TRBV7-2 and TRBJ2-1, is GAGVSQSPSNKVTEKGKDVELRCDPISGHTALYWYRQSLGQGLEFLIYFQGNSAPDKSGLPSDRFSAERTGGSVSTLTIQRTQQEDSAVYLCASSLAGTSGRSMNEQFFGPGTRLTVL.

This clonotype has at least ten counts. CDR3 protein: CAIRGTRSVETQYF. In DNA, the CDR3 is TGTGCCATCAGGGGGACGAGGTCGGTAGAGACCCAGTACTTC. This sequence joins TRBV10-3 and TRBJ2-5; D possibly uses TRBD1 or TRBD2 (5 bases each). The CDR3 runs 14 residues. V shed 6 bases and J shed 4 bases, with 15 bases lying between them. Germline V gene lookup returns CDR1 ENHRY and CDR2 SYGVKD.

The V gene is TRBV6-5, the J gene TRBJ2-6; 7 nucleotides agree with TRBD1. Germline loops: CDR1 MNHEY, CDR2 SVGAGI. Trimming removed 10 bases from V and 8 bases from J; junction bases left unmatched: 20. CDR3 size: 17 residues. CDR3 in amino acids: CANSLTGVRKGTNVLTF. The CDR3 DNA is TGTGCCAACAGCCTAACAGGGGTCCGCAAAGGGACCAACGTCCTGACTTTC.

This sequence joins TRBV2 and TRBJ1-2; no clear D. CDR3 size: 13 residues. Germline V gene data show CDR1 as SNHLY and CDR2 as FYNNEI. V was shortened by 2 bases and J by 4 bases, with 8 bases between the two germline ends. The CDR3 DNA is TGTGCCAGCAGTGAAATGGCGGCCTATGGCTACACCTTC. This sequence encodes CASSEMAAYGYTF.

The chain employs TRBV3-1 and TRBJ2-7; no clear D. CDR1 is LGHDT and CDR2 is YNNKEL in the germline V gene (reference sequence). This CDR3 contains 13 residues. V gave up 4 bases and J gave up 2 bases, with 9 bases separating them. Written as DNA, the CDR3 is TGTGCCAGCAGCCGGGCCAGAACCTACGAGCAGTACTTC. This encodes CASSRARTYEQYF.

The V gene is TRBV20-1, the J gene TRBJ1-1, with 8 bases identical to TRBD1. CDR3 length: 14 amino acids. Germline loops: CDR1 DFQATT, CDR2 SNEGSKA (reference sequence). Germline trimming cut 6 bases from V and 1 base from J; bases unmatched to any gene: 7. CDR3 DNA sequence: TGCAGTGCACCGGGACAGGCCACGAACACTGAAGCTTTCTTT. Residues: CSAPGQATNTEAFF.